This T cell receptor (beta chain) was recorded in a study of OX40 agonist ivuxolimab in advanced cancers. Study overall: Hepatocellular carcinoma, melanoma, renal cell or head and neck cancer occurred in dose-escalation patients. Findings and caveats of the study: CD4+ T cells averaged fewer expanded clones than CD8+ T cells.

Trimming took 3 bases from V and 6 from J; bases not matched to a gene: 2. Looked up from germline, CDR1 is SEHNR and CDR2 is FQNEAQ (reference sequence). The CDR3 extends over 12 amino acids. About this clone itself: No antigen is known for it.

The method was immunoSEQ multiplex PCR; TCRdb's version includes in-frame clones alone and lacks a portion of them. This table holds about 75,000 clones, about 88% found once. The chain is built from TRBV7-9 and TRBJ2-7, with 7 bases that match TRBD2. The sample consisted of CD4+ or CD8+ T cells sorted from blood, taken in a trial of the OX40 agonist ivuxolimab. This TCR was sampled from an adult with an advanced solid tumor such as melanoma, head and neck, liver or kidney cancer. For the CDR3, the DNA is TGTGCCAGCAGCTTCGGACTAGGCGAGCAGTACTTC. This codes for CASSFGLGEQYF. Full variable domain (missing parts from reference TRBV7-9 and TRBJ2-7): DTGVSQNPRHKITKRGQNVTFRCDPISEHNRLYWYRQTLGQGPEFLTYFQNEAQLEKSRLLSDRFSAERPKGSFSTLEIQRTEQGDSAMYLCASSFGLGEQYFGPGTRLTVT.